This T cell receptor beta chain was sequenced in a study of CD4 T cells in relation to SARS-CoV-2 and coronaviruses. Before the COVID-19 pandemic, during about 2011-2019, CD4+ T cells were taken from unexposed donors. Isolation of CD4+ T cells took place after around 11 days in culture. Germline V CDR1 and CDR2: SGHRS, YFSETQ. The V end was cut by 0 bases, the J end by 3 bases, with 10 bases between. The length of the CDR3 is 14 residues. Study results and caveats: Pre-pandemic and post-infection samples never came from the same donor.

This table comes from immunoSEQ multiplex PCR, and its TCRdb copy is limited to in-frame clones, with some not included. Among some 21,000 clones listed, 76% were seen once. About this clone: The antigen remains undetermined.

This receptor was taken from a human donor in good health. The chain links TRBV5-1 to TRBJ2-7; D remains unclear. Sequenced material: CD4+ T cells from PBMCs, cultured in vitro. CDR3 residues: CASSLAVPSYEQYF. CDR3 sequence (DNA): TGCGCCAGCAGCTTGGCCGTCCCTAGCTACGAGCAGTACTTC. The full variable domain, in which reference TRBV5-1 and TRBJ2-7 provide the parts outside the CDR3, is KAGVTQTPRYLIKTRGQQVTLSCSPISGHRSVSWYQQTPGQGLQFLFEYFSETQRNKGNFPGRFSGRQFSNSRSEMNVSTLELGDSALYLCASSLAVPSYEQYFGPGTRLTVT.